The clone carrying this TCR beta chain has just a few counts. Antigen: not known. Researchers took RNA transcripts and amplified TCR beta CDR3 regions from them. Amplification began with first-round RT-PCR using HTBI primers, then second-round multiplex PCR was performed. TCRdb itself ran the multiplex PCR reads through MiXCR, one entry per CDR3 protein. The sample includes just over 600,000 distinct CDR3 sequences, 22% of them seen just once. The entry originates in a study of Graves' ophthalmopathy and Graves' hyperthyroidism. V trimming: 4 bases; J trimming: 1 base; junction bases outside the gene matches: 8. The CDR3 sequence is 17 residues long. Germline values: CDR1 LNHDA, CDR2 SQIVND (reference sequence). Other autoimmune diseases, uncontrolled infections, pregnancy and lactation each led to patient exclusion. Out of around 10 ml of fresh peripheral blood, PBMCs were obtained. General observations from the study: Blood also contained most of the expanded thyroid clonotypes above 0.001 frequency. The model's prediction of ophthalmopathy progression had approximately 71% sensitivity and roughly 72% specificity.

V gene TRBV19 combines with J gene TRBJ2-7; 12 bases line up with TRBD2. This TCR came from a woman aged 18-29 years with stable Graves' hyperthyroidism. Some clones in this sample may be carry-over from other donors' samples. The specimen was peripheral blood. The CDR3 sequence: CASSRRLAGESSYEQYF. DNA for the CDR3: TGTGCCAGTAGTAGGCGACTAGCGGGAGAATCGTCCTACGAGCAGTACTTC.